This T cell receptor (beta chain) was documented in a study of identical twins. Study-wide findings and caveats: Researchers reported excess low generation probability among twin-shared out-of-frame alpha sequences. Invariant MAIT and iNKT cells could partly confound zero-insertion analyses.

This clonotype was counted many times. What it recognizes is unknown. Template switching added a universal primer binding site, and final cDNA carried unique molecular identifiers. Each CDR3 protein gets one entry after TCRdb re-called the 5' RACE reads with MiXCR. Counted here are nearly 250,000 distinct CDR3 sequences, around 7% occurring once; the ten biggest clones make up 3% to 4%. CDR1 is SGHNT and CDR2 is YENEEA in the germline V gene. This CDR3 is 14 amino acids long. The V gene end was trimmed by 1 base and the J gene end by 7 bases; junction bases not matched to a gene: 4. The same specimen was also included in a second study, on yellow fever vaccine responses in identical twins.

This receptor was identified in a woman aged 18-29 years in good health. The sequenced material came from memory (CD45RO+) T cells sorted from blood. The V gene is TRBV11-3, the J gene TRBJ2-1; 7 bases are a match to TRBD2. This CDR3 reads CASSLVGGSNEQFF. In DNA form, the CDR3 reads TGTGCCAGCAGCTTAGTCGGCGGGAGTAATGAGCAGTTCTTC.